This TCR beta chain comes out of a study of OX40 agonist ivuxolimab in advanced cancers. At the level of the study: Intravenous ivuxolimab at 0.01 to 10 mg/kg was given to patients every 2 weeks. Overall study results and limits: The study found among the lowest clonal expansion in partial responders at 0.1-3.0 mg/kg.

With respect to this clone: As yet, its antigen is unknown.

Method: immunoSEQ multiplex PCR; TCRdb's copy keeps in-frame clones and lacks some. Here the sample spans tens of thousands of clones, about 85% being singletons. This CDR3 is built from 13 residues. Germline V gives CDR1 ENHRY, CDR2 SYGVKD. Trimming shortened V by 7 bases and J by 6 bases, and 12 bases separated the two germline ends. Enrollment shut out patients with autoimmune disease history or systemic immunosuppression. The V call is TRBV10-3, the J call TRBJ1-4; D unresolved. This TCR came from an adult with an advanced solid tumor such as melanoma, head and neck, liver or kidney cancer. The sequenced sample was CD4+ or CD8+ T cells sorted from blood, obtained in a trial of the OX40 agonist ivuxolimab. For the CDR3, the DNA is TGTGCCATCAAGCGAGAGGGTTATGAAAAACTGTTTTTT. Its translation: CAIKREGYEKLFF.